The clone carrying this T cell receptor beta chain turned up a few times. Its antigen is undetermined. Germline trimming cut 5 bases from V and 2 bases from J; bases unmatched to any gene: 9. There are 15 residues in the CDR3. In germline, CDR1 is SGHTA, CDR2 FQGNSA. The sample is drawn from a study of blood T cells in healthy people across ages. Study findings and constraints: TCR beta diversity correlated strongly with naive T cell percentage.

It was with a sample-barcoded 5' primer and a J-beta primer mix that a second PCR of about 7 to 12 cycles was run. Researchers report that a template-switch adaptor with 12 random nucleotides tagged each cDNA molecule. MiXCR, run by TCRdb on the 5' RACE reads, gives a single entry per CDR3 protein. Altogether some 900,000 distinct CDR3 sequences are present, about 48% being singletons, with the ten largest covering around an eighth. The V gene is TRBV7-2, the J gene TRBJ2-7, with TRBD1 matching 7 bases. Sequenced material: blood. This receptor was identified in a man younger than 45 in good health. The CDR3 here is CASSTSGQSAYEQYF. CDR3 nucleotides: TGTGCCAGCAGCACATCGGGACAGTCGGCCTACGAGCAGTACTTC.